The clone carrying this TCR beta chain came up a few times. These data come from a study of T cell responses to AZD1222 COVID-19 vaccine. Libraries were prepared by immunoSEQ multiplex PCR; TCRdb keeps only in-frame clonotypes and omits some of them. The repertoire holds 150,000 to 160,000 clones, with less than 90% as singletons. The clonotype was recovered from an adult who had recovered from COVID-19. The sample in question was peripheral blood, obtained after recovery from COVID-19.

DNA for the CDR3: TGTGCCAGCAGTGAAAAGGTCACCTACGAGCAGTACTTC. Amino acid sequence: CASSEKVTYEQYF. V gene TRBV2 combines with J gene TRBJ2-7; D uncertain. V shed 2 bases and J shed 2 bases, with 7 bases lying between them. Germline CDR1 reads SNHLY; CDR2 reads FYNNEI. The CDR3 spans 13 residues.